The sequence of this T cell receptor (beta chain) was determined in a study of T-cell memory formation after mild COVID-19. Study background: TCR clusters mostly belonged to single donors. Study-level findings and limits: Still unconfirmed is whether the second-wave clones peaking on day 37 recognized SARS-CoV-2.

Each CDR3 protein gets one entry after TCRdb re-called the 5' RACE reads with MiXCR. Found here are 110,000 or so distinct CDR3 sequences, over 20% of them singletons; the top ten hold around 40%. Note on this clonotype: Antigen unknown. The junction differs from germline at one of its ends, possibly a read error.

Sequenced material: PBMCs or a T cell subset sorted from them (not recorded which). This TCR was recovered from a man between 18 and 35 years old who had mild COVID-19 (a few samples of this study predate the infection). Cell type and time point are not known.

CDR3 nucleotide sequence: TGTGCCAGCAGCTTAAAAGAGGCCCAGTACTTC. Encoded protein: CASSLKEAQYF. The rearrangement links TRBV7-9 to TRBJ2-5, with unresolved D. The CDR3 sequence is 11 residues long. Germline V gene data show CDR1 as SEHNR and CDR2 as FQNEAQ (reference sequence). Looking up the rest from reference TRBV7-9 and TRBJ2-5 gives the full variable domain: DTGVSQNPRHKITKRGQNVTFRCDPISEHNRLYWYRQTLGQGPEFLTYFQNEAQLEKSRLLSDRFSAERPKGSFSTLEIQRTEQGDSAMYLCASSLKEAQYFGPGTRLLVL.